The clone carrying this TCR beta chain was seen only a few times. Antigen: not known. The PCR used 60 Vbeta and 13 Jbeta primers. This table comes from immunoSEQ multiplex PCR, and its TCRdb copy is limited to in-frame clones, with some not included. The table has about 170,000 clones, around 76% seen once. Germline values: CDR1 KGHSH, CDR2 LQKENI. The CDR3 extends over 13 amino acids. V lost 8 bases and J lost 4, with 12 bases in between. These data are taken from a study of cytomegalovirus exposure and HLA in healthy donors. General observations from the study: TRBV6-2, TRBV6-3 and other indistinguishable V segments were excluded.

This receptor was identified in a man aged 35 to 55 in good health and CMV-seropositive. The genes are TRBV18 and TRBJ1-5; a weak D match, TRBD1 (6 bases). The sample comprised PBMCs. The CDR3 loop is CASAPGENQPQHF. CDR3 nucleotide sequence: TGTGCCAGCGCCCCAGGGGAAAATCAGCCCCAGCATTTT.